What follows are 6 T cell receptor beta chains derived from one specimen sequenced in a study of blood T cell repertoires in COVID-19. Using immunoSEQ multiplex PCR, the repertoire was profiled, and TCRdb retains in-frame clones only, with some absent. The table shows around 130,000 clones, with around 83% occurring only once. The sequencing sample was made of PBMCs or T cells enriched from blood (not recorded which). The receptors derive from a young man who had recovered from COVID-19.

The V gene is TRBV14, the J gene TRBJ1-4, with D uncertain. V was shortened by 4 bases and J by 3 bases, with 15 bases between the two germline ends. The V gene's germline CDR1 is SGHDN and CDR2 FVKESK. The CDR3 spans 16 residues. The CDR3 region is CASSLGYMEANEKLFF. The CDR3 coding sequence is TGTGCCAGCAGCCTCGGTTATATGGAGGCTAATGAAAAACTGTTTTTT.

The J gene is TRBJ2-2, the V gene TRBV5-1; possibly TRBD1 for D (5 bases). Germline CDR1 is SGHRS and CDR2 is YFSETQ. CDR3 length: 14 residues. V was cut by 4 bases and J by 4 bases, with 11 bases left in between. The DNA of the CDR3 is TGCGCCAGCAGCCTTCCAGGGTCCACCGGGGAGCTGTTTTTT. Amino acid sequence: CASSLPGSTGELFF.

The chain couples TRBV7-3 to TRBJ2-1; 13 positions agree with TRBD2. Germline V lookup: CDR1 SGHTA, CDR2 FQGTGA. V lost 7 bases and J lost 11; bases outside the gene matches: 8. The CDR3 extends over 14 amino acids. CDR3 nucleotides: TGTGCCAGCACCTCCGGACTAGCGGGAGATAAGCAGTTCTTC. Its protein is CASTSGLAGDKQFF. The whole variable domain, filled in from reference TRBV7-3 and TRBJ2-1, reads GAGVSQTPSNKVTEKGKYVELRCDPISGHTALYWYRQSLGQGPEFLIYFQGTGAADDSGLPNDRFFAVRPEGSVSTLKIQRTERGDSAVYLCASTSGLAGDKQFFGPGTRLTVL.

The rearrangement links TRBV7-9 to TRBJ2-1, with 9 bases fitting TRBD2. Germline CDR1 reads SEHNR; CDR2 reads FQNEAQ (reference sequence). This CDR3 is 16 amino acids long. V shed 5 bases and J 1 base; nucleotides not matched to a gene: 6. The CDR3 loop reads CASSTALAGSYNEQFF. CDR3 DNA sequence: TGTGCCAGCAGCACAGCTCTAGCGGGATCCTACAATGAGCAGTTCTTC.

The chain is built from TRBV9 and TRBJ2-3; 8 nucleotides line up with TRBD1. The V segment lost 4 bases and the J segment 4 bases; nucleotides outside the gene matches: 11. This CDR3 is 16 amino acids long. From germline, CDR1 is SGDLS and CDR2 YYNGEE. The CDR3 region has the DNA TGTGCCAGCAGCCCCTTGCAGGGGGCGGTTGCAGATACGCAGTATTTT. This codes for CASSPLQGAVADTQYF.

V and J are TRBV13 and TRBJ2-1, with TRBD2 identical over 7 bases. This CDR3 region has 16 residues. Trimming removed 0 bases from V and 6 bases from J; junction bases left unmatched: 8. Germline V gene data show CDR1 as PRHDT and CDR2 as FYEKMQ (reference sequence). This chain's CDR3 is CASSLGRAGVGNEQFF. The CDR3 nucleotides read TGTGCCAGCAGCTTAGGCCGTGCGGGAGTTGGCAATGAGCAGTTCTTC.